Below are 15 T cell receptor beta chains sequenced from a single sample in a study of identical twins. A single record per CDR3 protein comes from TCRdb applying MiXCR to the 5' RACE reads. Counted here are some 1,600,000 distinct CDR3 sequences, more than 30% occurring once; the ten biggest clones make up around 0.3%. The specimen was cord blood. The source of these receptors is a newborn girl in good health.

This clonotype was seen more than once but under ten times. The chain links TRBV20-1 to TRBJ1-4; the D is unclear. Germline values: CDR1 DFQATT, CDR2 SNEGSKA (reference sequence). The ends were cut back, 0 bases at V and 0 bases at J, with 17 bases in the middle. The CDR3 loop spans 18 amino acids. CDR3 protein: CSAREGIGRRPTNEKLFF. The DNA for the CDR3 is TGCAGTGCTAGAGAAGGGATCGGCCGACGGCCAACTAATGAAAAACTGTTTTTT.

This clonotype came up many times. The chain is built from TRBV12-3 or TRBV12-4 and TRBJ2-5; D gene ambiguous. The CDR3 has 12 residues. V shed 3 bases and J shed 5 bases, with 7 bases lying between them. CDR3 protein: CASSFGPETQYF. CDR3 DNA sequence: TGTGCCAGCAGTTTCGGTCCGGAGACCCAGTACTTC.

The rearrangement joins TRBV6-1 to TRBJ1-5; D gene ambiguous. Germline lookup yields CDR1 MNHNS and CDR2 SASEGT. Trimming removed 7 bases from V and 1 base from J, with 14 bases in between. The CDR3 is made up of 15 amino acids. This CDR3 reads CASILRTGSNQPQHF. In DNA form, the CDR3 reads TGTGCCAGCATCCTCCGGACCGGAAGCAATCAGCCCCAGCATTTT.

The chain is built from TRBV21-1 and TRBJ2-7; TRBD1 was called by the table and not checked on the DNA. TRBV21-1 has pseudogene status. The CDR3 has 18 amino acids. The CDR3 spells CASSKKGQGRRASYEQYF. For the CDR3, the DNA is TGTGCCAGCAGCAAAAAGGGACAGGGGCGGAGGGCCTCCTACGAGCAGTACTTC.

The V gene is TRBV3-1, the J gene TRBJ2-1; TRBD2 matches at 7 bases. Looked up from germline, CDR1 is LGHDT and CDR2 is YNNKEL (reference sequence). This CDR3 has 15 residues. The ends lost 1 base at V and 8 bases at J; junction bases unmatched: 8. CDR3 sequence: CASSQVPTSPHEQFF. As DNA, the CDR3 is TGTGCCAGCAGCCAAGTCCCGACTAGCCCCCATGAGCAGTTCTTC.

This clonotype has only a few counts. This sequence joins TRBV20-1 and TRBJ2-1; TRBD2 matches 9 bases. Per germline, CDR1 DFQATT and CDR2 SNEGSKA (reference sequence). V shed 6 bases, J shed 2 bases, and the junction held 8 bases outside the gene matches. This CDR3 contains 15 residues. CDR3 sequence: CSARHSGGPYNEQFF. Here the CDR3 DNA reads TGCAGTGCCCGACATAGCGGGGGACCCTACAATGAGCAGTTCTTC.

This clonotype was found a few times. V usage is TRBV11-2 and J usage is TRBJ2-1; no firm D call. The CDR3 has 14 amino acids. The V gene lost 8 bases and the J gene lost 0 bases, with 11 bases spanning the gap. Germline V lookup: CDR1 SGHAT, CDR2 FQNNGV. CDR3 bases: TGTGCCAGCCGAGCTGCGAGCTCCTACAATGAGCAGTTCTTC. Protein: CASRAASSYNEQFF. Drawing the rest from reference TRBV11-2 and TRBJ2-1, the complete variable domain is EAGVAQSPRYKIIEKRQSVAFWCNPISGHATLYWYQQILGQGPKLLIQFQNNGVVDDSQLPKDRFSAERLKGVDSTLKIQPAKLEDSAVYLCASRAASSYNEQFFGPGTRLTVL.

This chain uses TRBV11-2 with TRBJ1-4; no clear D gene. This CDR3 is built from 13 residues. Germline V gives CDR1 SGHAT, CDR2 FQNNGV. Trimming stripped 5 bases from V and 11 bases from J, with 15 bases between. The CDR3 reads CASSGHSGQKLFF. CDR3 nucleotides: TGTGCCAGCAGCGGTCATTCCGGCCAGAAACTGTTTTTT.

This clonotype was observed a few times. V is TRBV20-1 and J is TRBJ2-3, with TRBD2 identical over 10 bases. The CDR3 loop spans 16 amino acids. CDR1 is DFQATT, CDR2 SNEGSKA, per germline (reference sequence). The junction had 8 bases not matched to a gene; V was cut back by 5 bases and J by 0 bases. The chain's CDR3 is CSAPRLAGGSTDTQYF. DNA of the CDR3: TGCAGTGCTCCACGACTAGCGGGTGGGAGCACAGATACGCAGTATTTT.

The chain employs TRBV28 and TRBJ2-3; 7 bases fit TRBD2. Germline V gene lookup returns CDR1 MDHEN and CDR2 SYDVKM. The CDR3 spans 15 residues. J lost 2 bases, V lost 3 bases, and 5 bases had no gene match. As DNA, the CDR3 is TGTGCCAGCAGTTTTGTGGGACTAACCACAGATACGCAGTATTTT. Translating gives CASSFVGLTTDTQYF. The variable domain in full, with the rest retrieved from reference TRBV28 and TRBJ2-3, is DVKVTQSSRYLVKRTGEKVFLECVQDMDHENMFWYRQDPGLGLRLIYFSYDVKMKEKGDIPEGYSVSREKKERFSLILESASTNQTSMYLCASSFVGLTTDTQYFGPGTRLTVL.

This clonotype appeared a few times. This chain links TRBV7-9 with TRBJ2-3; 7 bases line up with TRBD2. Trimming cost V 2 bases and J 2 bases; bases outside gene matches: 7. Germline V gene data show CDR1 as SEHNR and CDR2 as FQNEAQ (reference sequence). The CDR3 has 16 residues. CDR3 sequence (DNA): TGTGCCAGCAGCTTAAGGAGCGGGGTGTTCACAGATACGCAGTATTTT. Its translation is CASSLRSGVFTDTQYF.

This clonotype showed up many times. The genes are TRBV11-1 and TRBJ2-4, with D tentatively TRBD1 (5 bases). The V end lost 5 bases, the J end lost 1 base, and 9 bases lay between the germline ends. Per germline, CDR1 SGHAT and CDR2 FQDESV (reference sequence). This CDR3 region has 14 residues. The CDR3 nucleotides read TGTGCCAGCAGCCTACAGGATGCCAAAAACATTCAGTACTTC. Translating it yields CASSLQDAKNIQYF.

This clonotype was seen more than once but under ten times. The chain is built from TRBV10-3 and TRBJ2-7, with TRBD2 matching over 8 bases. The assigned J gene may be wrong: the sequence end matches TRBJ2-5 better. The CDR3 runs to 14 residues. CDR1 is ENHRY and CDR2 is SYGVKD in the germline V gene. CDR3 amino acids: CAISAASGRATQYF. CDR3 sequence (DNA): TGTGCCATCAGTGCGGCTAGCGGGCGAGCGACCCAGTACTTC.

The J gene is TRBJ1-3, the V gene TRBV4-2; unclear D gene. The CDR3 is made up of 17 amino acids. Germline V gene sequence: CDR1 LGHNA, CDR2 YNFKEQ. Deletions cut 2 bases from V and 0 bases from J, with 14 bases between. DNA of the CDR3: TGTGCCAGCAGCCAACTCGTAACACACAACTCTGGAAACACCATATATTTT. Translation gives CASSQLVTHNSGNTIYF.

This clonotype appeared a few times. V and J are TRBV20-1 and TRBJ2-5; 7 bases align to TRBD1. The ends lost 6 bases at V and 5 bases at J; junction bases unmatched: 6. This CDR3 has 12 amino acids. From germline, CDR1 is DFQATT and CDR2 SNEGSKA (reference sequence). The CDR3 sequence is CSALDRAETQYF. The CDR3 coding sequence is TGCAGTGCGCTAGACAGGGCCGAGACCCAGTACTTC.